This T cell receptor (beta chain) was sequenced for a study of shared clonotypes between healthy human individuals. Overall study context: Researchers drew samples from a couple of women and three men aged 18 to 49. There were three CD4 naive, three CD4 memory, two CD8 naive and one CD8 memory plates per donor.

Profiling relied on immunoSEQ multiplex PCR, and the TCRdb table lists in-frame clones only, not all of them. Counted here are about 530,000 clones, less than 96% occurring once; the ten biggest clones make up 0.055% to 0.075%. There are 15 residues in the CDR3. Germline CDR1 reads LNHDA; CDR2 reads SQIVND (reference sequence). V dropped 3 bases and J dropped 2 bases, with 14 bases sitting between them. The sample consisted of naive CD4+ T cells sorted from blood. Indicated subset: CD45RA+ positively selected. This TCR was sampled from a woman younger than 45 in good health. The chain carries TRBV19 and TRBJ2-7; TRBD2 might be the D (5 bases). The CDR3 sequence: CASSISLAGTYEQYF. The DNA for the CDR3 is TGTGCCAGTAGTATCTCGCTAGCCGGAACCTACGAGCAGTACTTC.